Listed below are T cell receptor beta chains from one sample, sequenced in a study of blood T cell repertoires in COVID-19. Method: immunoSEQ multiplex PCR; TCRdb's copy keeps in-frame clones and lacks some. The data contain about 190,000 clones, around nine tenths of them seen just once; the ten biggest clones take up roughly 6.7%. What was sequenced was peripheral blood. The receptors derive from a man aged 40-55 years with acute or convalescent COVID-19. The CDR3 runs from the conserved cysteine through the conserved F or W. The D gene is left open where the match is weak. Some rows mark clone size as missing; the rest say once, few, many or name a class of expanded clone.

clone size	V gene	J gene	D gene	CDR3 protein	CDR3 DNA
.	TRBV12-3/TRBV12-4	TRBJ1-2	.	CASSLAGVYGYTF	TGTGCCAGCAGTTTGGCCGGAGTCTATGGCTACACCTTC
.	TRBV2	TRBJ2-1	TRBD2	CASKSGGYNEQFF	TGTGCCAGCAAGAGCGGGGGGTATAATGAGCAGTTCTTC
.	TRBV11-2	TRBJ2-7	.	CASSPGQRLYF	TGTGCCAGCAGCCCCGGACAGAGGCTGTACTTC
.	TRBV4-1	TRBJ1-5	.	CASSPFYGNQPQHF	TGCGCCAGCAGCCCCTTCTATGGCAATCAGCCCCAGCATTTT
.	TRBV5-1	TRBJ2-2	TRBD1	CASSLALQGAGELFF	TGCGCCAGCAGCTTGGCTCTACAGGGGGCCGGGGAGCTGTTTTTT
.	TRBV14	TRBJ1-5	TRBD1	CASSPGQGIAPQHF	TGTGCCAGCAGCCCGGGACAGGGGATAGCGCCCCAGCATTTT
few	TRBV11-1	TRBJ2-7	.	CASSLINSYEQYF	TGTGCCAGCAGCTTAATAAATTCCTACGAGCAGTACTTC
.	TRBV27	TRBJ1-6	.	CASSLSGGERTYNSPLHF	TGTGCCAGCAGTTTATCGGGGGGGGAGCGCACTTATAATTCACCCCTCCACTTT
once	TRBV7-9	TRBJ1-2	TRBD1	CASSGPRGPNGYTF	TGTGCCAGCAGCGGACCCAGGGGGCCGAATGGCTACACCTTC
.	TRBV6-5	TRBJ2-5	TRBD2	CASSSFSGVETQYF	TGTGCCAGCAGTTCCTTTAGCGGGGTAGAGACCCAGTACTTC
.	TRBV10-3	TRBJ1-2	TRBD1	CAIRPDRGANYGYTF	TGTGCCATCAGGCCCGACAGGGGCGCTAACTATGGCTACACCTTC